Presented here are 31 T cell receptor beta chains from one specimen sequenced in a study of OX40 agonist ivuxolimab in advanced cancers. Library preparation used the immunoSEQ multiplex PCR assay. TCRdb mirrors the immuneACCESS table, restricted to in-frame sequences. Some clones are absent from its copies; in checked studies, under half trace to an unresolved V gene, and the reason for the others is unknown. The sample yields about 77,000 clones; about nine tenths were counted once. The ten most abundant clones make up 2% to 3% of the sample. This specimen consisted of CD4+ or CD8+ T cells sorted from blood, obtained in a trial of the OX40 agonist ivuxolimab. All receptors come from an adult with an advanced solid tumor such as melanoma, head and neck, liver or kidney cancer.

This sequence joins TRBV5-4 and TRBJ2-7; perhaps TRBD2 as D (6 bases). V lost 4 bases, J lost 4 bases, and 18 bases lay in between. CDR3 length: 15 amino acids. From germline, CDR1 is SGHNT and CDR2 YYREEE (reference sequence). The CDR3 sequence: CASSPGGLLSYEQYF. As DNA, the CDR3 is TGTGCCAGCAGCCCCGGGGGACTTTTATCATACGAGCAGTACTTC.

The chain carries TRBV5-8 and TRBJ1-2; 8 bases are a match to TRBD1. Trimming cost V 10 bases and J 1 base; bases outside gene matches: 3. CDR1 and CDR2 (germline): SGHTS, YDEGEE. CDR3 size: 12 residues. The CDR3 DNA sequence: TGTGCCGCAGGGGGCCGTAACTATGGCTACACCTTC. This sequence encodes CAAGGRNYGYTF. The full variable domain, completed using reference TRBV5-8 and TRBJ1-2, is EAGVTQSPTHLIKTRGQQATLRCSPISGHTSVYWYQQALGLGLQFLLWYDEGEERNRGNFPPRFSGRQFPNYSSELNVNALELEDSALYLCAAGGRNYGYTFGSGTRLTVV.

The chain uses TRBV2 and TRBJ1-5; a weak D match, TRBD1 (5 bases). The CDR3 length is 15 residues. The germline gives CDR1 SNHLY, CDR2 FYNNEI. The germline V and J ends were trimmed by 8 bases and 5 bases, with 19 bases remaining between them. CDR3 loop: CASRDHGAGHQPQHF. In nucleotides, the CDR3 is TGTGCCAGCCGGGACCATGGGGCTGGGCATCAGCCCCAGCATTTT.

The chain joins TRBV9 to TRBJ1-3; 8 nucleotides agree with TRBD1. Germline CDR1 and CDR2: SGDLS and YYNGEE. The CDR3 has 14 amino acids. The junction had 3 bases not matched to a gene; V was cut back by 0 bases and J by 7 bases. The CDR3 DNA reads TGTGCCAGCAGCGTAGCGGGACAGGCGAACACCATATATTTT. Translating it yields CASSVAGQANTIYF.

CDR3 nucleotide sequence: TGTGCCATCAGTGAGTCGATTAACGCTGGACAGCACACTGAAGCTTTCTTT. It specifies CAISESINAGQHTEAFF. V gene TRBV10-3 combines with J gene TRBJ1-1; weak D call: TRBD1 (6 bases). Trimming removed 0 bases from V and 3 bases from J, with 17 bases in between. The CDR3 sequence is 17 residues long. Germline CDR1 and CDR2: ENHRY and SYGVKD.

J is TRBJ1-3 and V is TRBV5-8, with no clear D. V was clipped by 0 bases and J by 4 bases, with 8 bases between them. The germline CDR1 and CDR2 sequences are SGHTS and YDEGEE. The CDR3 is 14 residues long. CDR3 bases: TGTGCCAGCAGCTTGGAAGGTTCGGGAAACACCATATATTTT. Residues: CASSLEGSGNTIYF. The variable domain in full, completed from reference TRBV5-8 and TRBJ1-3, reads EAGVTQSPTHLIKTRGQQATLRCSPISGHTSVYWYQQALGLGLQFLLWYDEGEERNRGNFPPRFSGRQFPNYSSELNVNALELEDSALYLCASSLEGSGNTIYFGEGSWLTVV.

The chain has TRBV7-6 and TRBJ1-3, with D possibly matching TRBD1 (5 bases). Trimming removed 3 bases at V and 4 bases at J, with 13 bases between. Looked up from germline, CDR1 is SGHVS and CDR2 is FNYEAQ. This CDR3 contains 15 residues. CDR3 nucleotide sequence: TGTGCCAGCAGCTTGGGGCGGGGGAACGGAAACACCATATATTTT. Translation gives CASSLGRGNGNTIYF.

J is TRBJ1-2 and V is TRBV14; no definite D call. The CDR3 sequence is 13 residues long. Trimming pared 1 base from V and 4 bases from J, leaving 7 bases between. Per germline, CDR1 SGHDN and CDR2 FVKESK. The CDR3 loop is CASSQVTFYGYTF. The CDR3 DNA follows: TGTGCCAGCAGCCAAGTCACCTTCTATGGCTACACCTTC. Using reference TRBV14 and TRBJ1-2 for the parts outside the CDR3, the full variable domain is EAGVTQFPSHSVIEKGQTVTLRCDPISGHDNLYWYRRVMGKEIKFLLHFVKESKQDESGMPNNRFLAERTGGTYSTLKVQPAELEDSGVYFCASSQVTFYGYTFGSGTRLTVV.

The V call is TRBV6-5, the J call TRBJ2-5, with D possibly TRBD1 on 6 matching bases. Germline assignment: CDR1 MNHEY and CDR2 SVGAGI. This CDR3 is 14 amino acids long. The V and J ends lost 6 bases and 3 bases respectively, with 14 bases between them. The CDR3 nucleotides read TGTGCCAGCAGCCCGTTAAAGGGGGAAGAGACCCAGTACTTC. Its protein is CASSPLKGEETQYF.

J is TRBJ1-4 and V is TRBV11-2; D not certain. Germline-derived CDR1 and CDR2 are SGHAT and FQNNGV. The CDR3 extends over 16 amino acids. V was pared by 6 bases and J by 7 bases, with 21 bases between. The CDR3 sequence is CASRSIEGPLFEKLFF. Written as DNA, the CDR3 is TGTGCCAGCAGATCTATTGAAGGGCCCCTTTTTGAAAAACTGTTTTTT.

The chain couples TRBV30 to TRBJ1-2; the match to TRBD1 covers 9 bases. The length of the CDR3 is 15 residues. Germline CDR1 GTSNPN, CDR2 SVGIG (reference sequence). The V gene end was trimmed by 2 bases and the J gene end by 4 bases; junction bases not matched to a gene: 8. In DNA, the CDR3 is TGTGCCTGGAGTCGAAAGGGACAGGGCCCCTATGGCTACACCTTC. This codes for CAWSRKGQGPYGYTF.

This chain links TRBV5-4 with TRBJ2-3; D call uncertain. CDR1 and CDR2 from the germline V gene are SGHNT and YYREEE (reference sequence). Trimming took 1 base from V and 0 from J, leaving 12 bases between them. This CDR3 is 16 amino acids long. CDR3 in DNA: TGTGCCAGCAGCTTGCGTGTGGAGATGAGCACAGATACGCAGTATTTT. Its protein product is CASSLRVEMSTDTQYF.

The chain employs TRBV10-2 and TRBJ2-3; D not certain. This CDR3 has 11 residues. Germline CDR1 WSHSY, CDR2 SAAADI. With 8 bases removed from V and 0 bases from J, the gap between germline ends came to 3 bases. CDR3 loop: CASSSTDTQYF. CDR3 DNA sequence: TGCGCCAGCTCTAGCACAGATACGCAGTATTTT.

As to this clone: A read error may produce the germline difference seen at one junction end. The chain joins TRBV6-1 to TRBJ2-1; unclear D gene. The CDR3 loop spans 11 amino acids. CDR1 is MNHNS, CDR2 SASEGT, per germline. This CDR3 is CASSDRTHRVF. CDR3 DNA sequence: TGTGCCAGCAGTGACCGGACCCATCGAGTCTTC.

The chain recombines TRBV14 with TRBJ2-1, with TRBD2 as a possible D gene (6 bases). There are 14 residues in the CDR3. Trimming took 4 bases from V and 7 from J, leaving 14 bases between them. Germline CDR1 and CDR2: SGHDN and FVKESK. The DNA for the CDR3 is TGTGCCAGCAGCCGTTTAGGAGGGCGAAATGAGCAGTTCTTC. Translating it yields CASSRLGGRNEQFF.

The V and J genes are TRBV2 and TRBJ2-3; the match to TRBD1 covers 9 bases. Per the germline V gene, CDR1 is SNHLY and CDR2 is FYNNEI. The V segment lost 8 bases and the J segment 4 bases; nucleotides outside the gene matches: 7. The CDR3 has 14 residues. DNA of the CDR3: TGTGCCAGCCAAACAGGGGGCAAGGCAGATACGCAGTATTTT. Protein: CASQTGGKADTQYF.

To note about this clone: A junction end diverges from the germline sequence, so it may reflect a read error. The V gene is TRBV4-2, the J gene TRBJ1-2, with a weak D call TRBD1 (5 bases). The CDR3 loop spans 14 amino acids. CDR1 and CDR2 from the germline V gene are LGHNA and YNFKEQ. This CDR3 reads CASSPSQGQDGYTF. CDR3 DNA sequence: TGTGCCAGCAGCCCAAGTCAGGGCCAGGATGGTTACACCTTC.

The V and J genes are TRBV4-2 and TRBJ1-6; D unclear. CDR1 is LGHNA and CDR2 is YNFKEQ in the germline V gene. With 7 bases removed from V and 0 bases from J, the gap between germline ends came to 13 bases. The CDR3 loop spans 16 amino acids. The CDR3 nucleotides read TGTGCCAGCACTCGGAGGCAGAGCTCCTATAATTCACCCCTCCACTTT. It yields the protein CASTRRQSSYNSPLHF.

The chain is built from TRBV18 and TRBJ1-1, with D unresolved. V gave up 2 bases and J gave up 2 bases, with 9 bases separating them. Per germline, CDR1 KGHSH and CDR2 LQKENI. This CDR3 contains 14 residues. CDR3 bases: TGTGCCAGCTCACCATTATCGGGAAACACTGAAGCTTTCTTT. Its protein is CASSPLSGNTEAFF.

Here the CDR3 DNA reads TGTGCCAGCACCCGACTTAGCACCGGGGAGCTGTTTTTT. This encodes CASTRLSTGELFF. The rearrangement links TRBV2 to TRBJ2-2; D ambiguous. The V gene's germline CDR1 is SNHLY and CDR2 FYNNEI. Trimming removed 7 bases from V and 4 bases from J, with 10 bases in between. The CDR3 extends over 13 amino acids.

The chain joins TRBV30 to TRBJ1-4, with TRBD1 as a possible D gene (5 bases). Per germline, CDR1 GTSNPN and CDR2 SVGIG (reference sequence). CDR3 length: 13 residues. V lost 4 bases, J lost 7 bases, and 13 bases lay in between. The CDR3 reads CAWTRGVAEKLFF. DNA for the CDR3: TGTGCCTGGACACGGGGGGTGGCTGAAAAACTGTTTTTT.

CDR3 nucleotide sequence: TGCGCCAGCAGCTTGGAGAGCTCTGGAAACACCATATATTTT. It yields the protein CASSLESSGNTIYF. The rearrangement uses TRBV5-1 and TRBJ1-3; D is undetermined. The ends were cut back, 0 bases at V and 0 bases at J, with 4 bases in the middle. The CDR3 has 14 residues. The germline V gene has CDR1 SGHRS and CDR2 YFSETQ.

The chain recombines TRBV5-1 with TRBJ2-5; TRBD2 matches 7 bases. The CDR3 spans 14 residues. V was pared by 6 bases and J by 1 base, with 6 bases of the junction left unmatched. Germline V gene lookup returns CDR1 SGHRS and CDR2 YFSETQ. The CDR3 nucleotides read TGCGCCAGCACCGCCGGGGGGACCCAAGAGACCCAGTACTTC. As protein: CASTAGGTQETQYF.

The chain has TRBV19 and TRBJ1-2; D call uncertain. Trimming pared 6 bases from V and 2 bases from J, leaving 7 bases between. CDR1 is LNHDA and CDR2 is SQIVND in the germline V gene (reference sequence). The CDR3 totals 12 residues. CDR3: CASRGSNYGYTF. The CDR3 DNA sequence: TGTGCCAGTAGAGGGTCGAACTATGGCTACACCTTC.

The V gene is TRBV28, the J gene TRBJ2-1; the match to TRBD2 covers 12 bases. Germline CDR1 is MDHEN and CDR2 is SYDVKM. CDR3 size: 12 residues. The V and J ends lost 5 bases and 14 bases, in that order; junction bases with no gene match: 4. The CDR3 coding sequence is TGTGCCAGCAGTCCCCGACTAGCGGGGGAGTTCTTC. This codes for CASSPRLAGEFF.

This chain connects TRBV28 to TRBJ2-5, with D possibly being TRBD1 or TRBD2 (5 bases each). The DNA matches TRBJ2-7 better at its end, which makes the J call doubtful. The CDR3 runs to 15 residues. Looked up from germline, CDR1 is MDHEN and CDR2 is SYDVKM. This CDR3 is CASTTPGAPDYEQYF. The CDR3 DNA reads as TGTGCCAGCACCACCCCCGGGGCGCCGGACTACGAGCAGTACTTC.

A few counts support this clone. The genes are TRBV2 and TRBJ1-6; TRBD1 matches 8 bases. The CDR3 totals 14 residues. Trimming cost V 4 bases and J 8 bases; bases outside gene matches: 4. CDR1 and CDR2 (germline): SNHLY, FYNNEI. As DNA, the CDR3 is TGTGCCAGCAGTGCCGACAGGGGTGATTCACCCCTCCACTTT. Its protein is CASSADRGDSPLHF.

The chain has TRBV6-1 and TRBJ2-7; 8 nucleotides align to TRBD2. J lost 0 bases, V lost 5 bases, and 6 bases had no gene match. The CDR3 has 15 amino acids. Germline assignment: CDR1 MNHNS and CDR2 SASEGT. In DNA, the CDR3 is TGTGCCAGCAGTTTTCAAAGCGGGAGCTCCTACGAGCAGTACTTC. Protein: CASSFQSGSSYEQYF.

The J gene is TRBJ2-6, the V gene TRBV5-1; TRBD1 agrees at 11 bases. V lost 1 base and J lost 0; bases outside the gene matches: 9. CDR3 length: 20 amino acids. Per the germline V gene, CDR1 is SGHRS and CDR2 is YFSETQ. The CDR3 region is CASSLPWTGGGGSGANVLTF. Here the CDR3 DNA reads TGCGCCAGCAGCTTGCCCTGGACAGGGGGCGGAGGCTCTGGGGCCAACGTCCTGACTTTC.

The chain is built from TRBV5-1 and TRBJ1-5; TRBD1 might be the D (6 bases). The germline gives CDR1 SGHRS, CDR2 YFSETQ. This CDR3 has 14 residues. V was clipped by 4 bases and J by 7 bases, with 15 bases between them. The CDR3 coding sequence is TGCGCCAGCAGCCTTGTTGAGGGGGGGCAGCCCCAGCATTTT. It encodes CASSLVEGGQPQHF. The full variable domain, completed using reference TRBV5-1 and TRBJ1-5, is KAGVTQTPRYLIKTRGQQVTLSCSPISGHRSVSWYQQTPGQGLQFLFEYFSETQRNKGNFPGRFSGRQFSNSRSEMNVSTLELGDSALYLCASSLVEGGQPQHFGDGTRLSIL.

The sample holds one count of this clone. The same CDR3 also results from other DNA sequences found in this sample. The chain couples TRBV27 to TRBJ1-5; D might be TRBD1 (5 bases). The CDR3 consists of 14 residues. Germline V gene sequence: CDR1 MNHEY, CDR2 SMNVEV (reference sequence). V was shortened by 3 bases and J by 6 bases, with 12 bases between the two germline ends. CDR3 in DNA: TGTGCCAGCAGTTTGTCGGGTGGGGGTCAGCCCCAGCATTTT. Its translation is CASSLSGGGQPQHF.